The following is a T cell receptor (beta chain) sequence with its context. The sample is drawn from a study of blood T cell repertoires in COVID-19. TCRdb keeps only in-frame clones here, not all; method: immunoSEQ multiplex PCR. The data show tens of thousands of clones, about 88% seen once. The CDR3 spans 15 residues. CDR1 is MNHEY, CDR2 SVGEGT, per germline. Trimming removed 2 bases from V and 2 bases from J, with 12 bases in between. The sample comprised peripheral blood. This chain links TRBV6-2 or TRBV6-3 with TRBJ1-2; D is uncertain. This receptor was taken from a man between 65 and 79 years old with active COVID-19. DNA of the CDR3: TGTGCCAGCAGTTACCCTTCGGCGGGGAACTATGGCTACACCTTC. It is translated as CASSYPSAGNYGYTF.